Following are 30 T cell receptor beta chains from one sample sequenced in a study of blood T cell repertoires in COVID-19. Assay: immunoSEQ multiplex PCR; the TCRdb copy retains only in-frame clones and omits some. The sample holds about 240,000 clones; 75% to 90% are singletons and the top ten take 3% to 4%. The specimen was PBMCs or T cells enriched from blood (not recorded which). The source is a woman in her thirties or forties with acute COVID-19.

The gene calls are TRBV15 and TRBJ1-1, with TRBD1 matching 7 bases. The CDR3 consists of 14 residues. V lost 5 bases and J lost 8; bases outside the gene matches: 11. CDR1 LNHNV and CDR2 YYDKDF come from the germline V gene (reference sequence). CDR3 coding DNA: TGTGCCACCAGCGCCCGACAGGGTGTCAAGGAAGCTTTCTTT. Protein: CATSARQGVKEAFF.

This chain joins TRBV5-6 and TRBJ2-3; 8 bases map to TRBD1. The CDR3 has 12 amino acids. J lost 6 bases, V lost 7 bases, and 4 bases had no gene match. Germline CDR1 is SGHDT and CDR2 is YYEEEE. CDR3 protein: CASGQGADTQYF. CDR3 DNA: TGTGCCAGCGGCCAGGGGGCGGATACGCAGTATTTT.

The CDR3: CASSLAPGQGNGYTF. In DNA form, the CDR3 reads TGCGCCAGCAGCTTGGCCCCGGGACAGGGGAATGGCTACACCTTC. The V call is TRBV5-1, the J call TRBJ1-2; 10 positions match TRBD1. Looked up from germline, CDR1 is SGHRS and CDR2 is YFSETQ. With 0 bases clipped from V and 6 bases from J, the junction kept 5 bases outside the gene matches. The CDR3 spans 15 residues.

The rearrangement uses TRBV23-1 and TRBJ2-5, with D uncertain. TRBV23-1 is filed as an ORF, its function uncertain. The CDR3 covers 14 residues. V lost 0 bases and J lost 3, with 8 bases in between. The CDR3 bases are TGCGCCAGCAGTCAATCCCCAGGTAAAGAGACCCAGTACTTC. Its translation is CASSQSPGKETQYF.

This chain uses TRBV7-6 with TRBJ2-3; 9 positions agree with TRBD1. Germline V gives CDR1 SGHVS, CDR2 FNYEAQ. The CDR3 is 16 residues long. V lost 5 bases to trimming and J lost 6 bases; unmatched junction nucleotides: 12. For the CDR3, the DNA is TGTGCCAGCAGCGCCTCCGGGACAGGGAGTTATGATACGCAGTATTTT. Residues: CASSASGTGSYDTQYF.

This sequence joins TRBV19 and TRBJ1-1, with D possibly being TRBD1 (6 bases). The germline V and J ends were trimmed by 5 bases and 3 bases, with 16 bases remaining between them. The germline V gene has CDR1 LNHDA and CDR2 SQIVND (reference sequence). CDR3 size: 15 residues. The CDR3 loop is CASSVGEQGYTEAFF. CDR3 sequence (DNA): TGTGCCAGTAGTGTGGGTGAACAGGGTTACACTGAAGCTTTCTTT. Complete variable domain (other parts from reference TRBV19 and TRBJ1-1): DGGITQSPKYLFRKEGQNVTLSCEQNLNHDAMYWYRQDPGQGLRLIYYSQIVNDFQKGDIAEGYSVSREKKESFPLTVTSAQKNPTAFYLCASSVGEQGYTEAFFGQGTRLTVV.

The CDR3 sequence: CASSQVRRANYGYTF. Written as DNA, the CDR3 is TGTGCCAGCAGCCAAGTCCGGAGGGCTAACTATGGCTACACCTTC. The chain recombines TRBV4-2 with TRBJ1-2, with no clear D. Trimming stripped 1 base from V and 0 bases from J, with 9 bases between. The CDR3 has 15 residues. Germline V gives CDR1 LGHNA, CDR2 YNFKEQ.

The rearrangement uses TRBV19 and TRBJ2-3, with a tentative D call TRBD1 (5 bases). Trimming cost V 3 bases and J 0 bases, with 10 bases left between them. The CDR3 has 15 amino acids. Germline V gene lookup returns CDR1 LNHDA and CDR2 SQIVND (reference sequence). In DNA form, the CDR3 reads TGTGCCAGTAGTATGCAGGGCACTAGCACAGATACGCAGTATTTT. It codes for CASSMQGTSTDTQYF.

The chain employs TRBV2 and TRBJ1-4; 8 positions agree with TRBD1. The germline V gene has CDR1 SNHLY and CDR2 FYNNEI. The CDR3 covers 14 residues. Trimming removed 6 bases from V and 5 bases from J; junction bases left unmatched: 5. CDR3 DNA sequence: TGTGCCAGCAGAGACAGGGGTCGAAATGAAAAACTGTTTTTT. Protein product: CASRDRGRNEKLFF.

This chain links TRBV5-6 with TRBJ1-5; possible D gene TRBD1, 6 bases. CDR1 and CDR2 (germline): SGHDT, YYEEEE. Trimming removed 4 bases from V and 7 bases from J, with 24 bases in between. This CDR3 contains 17 residues. The CDR3 here is CASSIPNRVRAWQPQHF. Written as DNA, the CDR3 is TGTGCCAGCAGCATACCAAACAGGGTGCGGGCCTGGCAGCCCCAGCATTTT.

The chain has TRBV6-1 and TRBJ1-5; 8 bases are a match to TRBD1. J was trimmed by 5 bases and V by 3 bases; bases with no gene match: 9. The germline CDR1 and CDR2 sequences are MNHNS and SASEGT. This CDR3 contains 16 residues. CDR3 residues: CASSETLGQGDQPQHF. The CDR3 nucleotides are TGTGCCAGCAGTGAGACCTTAGGACAGGGTGATCAGCCCCAGCATTTT.

This clone was seen more than once but under ten times. The chain couples TRBV25-1 to TRBJ2-2, with 10 bases matching TRBD2. The length of the CDR3 is 15 residues. Trimming cost V 4 bases and J 5 bases; bases outside gene matches: 4. Per germline, CDR1 MGHDK and CDR2 SYGVNS. The CDR3 reads CASSGLAGGTGELFF. The CDR3 bases are TGTGCCAGCAGTGGGTTAGCGGGAGGTACCGGGGAGCTGTTTTTT.

The CDR3 here is CASRATGGDYGYTF. CDR3 in DNA: TGTGCCAGCAGAGCGACAGGGGGCGATTATGGCTACACCTTC. V gene TRBV6-5 combines with J gene TRBJ1-2, with 10 bases fitting TRBD1. The CDR3 totals 14 residues. J gave up 5 bases and V 6 bases, and 6 bases lay outside the gene matches. The germline CDR1 and CDR2 sequences are MNHEY and SVGAGI.

The gene calls are TRBV11-2 and TRBJ2-7; 10 bases match TRBD2. The trim removed 5 bases at V and 2 bases at J, leaving 9 bases unmatched. CDR3 length equals 16 residues. CDR1 is SGHAT and CDR2 is FQNNGV in the germline V gene. The CDR3 DNA is TGTGCCAGCAGCCCAGAGGTTGGGACTAGCGCCTACGAGCAGTACTTC. The encoded protein is CASSPEVGTSAYEQYF. Looking up the rest from reference TRBV11-2 and TRBJ2-7 gives the full variable domain: EAGVAQSPRYKIIEKRQSVAFWCNPISGHATLYWYQQILGQGPKLLIQFQNNGVVDDSQLPKDRFSAERLKGVDSTLKIQPAKLEDSAVYLCASSPEVGTSAYEQYFGPGTRLTVT.

This clone came up once. This sequence joins TRBV19 and TRBJ1-2, with 8 bases identical to TRBD1. CDR1 and CDR2 (germline): LNHDA, SQIVND (reference sequence). V shed 6 bases and J 4 bases; nucleotides not matched to a gene: 10. This CDR3 comprises 15 residues. DNA for the CDR3: TGTGCCAGTAGAGCGGGGACAGGTTGGGTCTATGGCTACACCTTC. Its translation is CASRAGTGWVYGYTF.

The chain is built from TRBV6-5 and TRBJ2-7, with D tentatively TRBD2 (6 bases). CDR3 length equals 15 residues. Trimming removed 2 bases at V and 3 bases at J, with 14 bases between. Germline V CDR1 and CDR2: MNHEY, SVGAGI. CDR3: CASSYGGKGGYEQYF. CDR3 nucleotide sequence: TGTGCCAGCAGTTACGGCGGGAAAGGAGGCTACGAGCAGTACTTC.

The chain uses TRBV27 and TRBJ1-1; D is unclear. Per the germline V gene, CDR1 is MNHEY and CDR2 is SMNVEV (reference sequence). CDR3 length equals 10 residues. Deletions cut 8 bases from V and 2 bases from J, with 3 bases between. The CDR3 DNA reads as TGTGCCAGCCTCAACACTGAAGCTTTCTTT. Its translation is CASLNTEAFF.

This chain uses TRBV27 with TRBJ1-6; D remains ambiguous. This CDR3 is 14 amino acids long. Trimming pared 4 bases from V and 15 bases from J, leaving 19 bases between. In germline, CDR1 is MNHEY, CDR2 SMNVEV (reference sequence). CDR3 DNA sequence: TGTGCCAGCAGTTCCACCATAGACGCGGGCCGCCTCCACTTT. This codes for CASSSTIDAGRLHF.

This chain links TRBV5-1 with TRBJ2-3; 7 nucleotides line up with TRBD1. V dropped 4 bases and J dropped 0; count of bases not matched to a gene: 5. Germline V gene lookup returns CDR1 SGHRS and CDR2 YFSETQ. There are 15 residues in the CDR3. The CDR3 DNA reads as TGCGCCAGCAGCCTGGGACAGCAAAGCACAGATACGCAGTATTTT. Its translation is CASSLGQQSTDTQYF.

V usage is TRBV5-1 and J usage is TRBJ1-3; 9 bases match TRBD1. Losses at the gene ends were 3 bases for V and 2 bases for J; bases not matched to a gene: 6. Looked up from germline, CDR1 is SGHRS and CDR2 is YFSETQ. The CDR3 extends over 16 amino acids. This CDR3 reads CASSWTTGGTGNTIYF. The CDR3, as DNA: TGCGCCAGCAGCTGGACGACAGGGGGAACTGGAAACACCATATATTTT.

The rearrangement links TRBV5-1 to TRBJ2-1, with 8 bases identical to TRBD2. This CDR3 is built from 13 residues. V trimming: 5 bases; J trimming: 6 bases; junction bases outside the gene matches: 4. Germline values: CDR1 SGHRS, CDR2 YFSETQ. CDR3 protein: CASSGLAGNEQFF. Written as DNA, the CDR3 is TGCGCCAGCAGTGGTCTAGCGGGCAATGAGCAGTTCTTC.

The chain recombines TRBV29-1 with TRBJ1-1, with D possibly TRBD1 on 5 matching bases. Deletions cut 0 bases from V and 2 bases from J, with 13 bases between. Germline V lookup: CDR1 SQVTM, CDR2 ANQGSEA. CDR3 size: 15 residues. CDR3 bases: TGCAGCGTTGAAGATCAGGGCAGGGCAAACACTGAAGCTTTCTTT. The encoded protein is CSVEDQGRANTEAFF.

V usage is TRBV7-2 and J usage is TRBJ2-1, with 7 bases that match TRBD2. CDR1 and CDR2 from the germline V gene are SGHTA and FQGNSA. Trimming at V came to 5 bases and at J to 9 bases, leaving 10 bases not matched to a gene. This CDR3 has 14 residues. CDR3 sequence (DNA): TGTGCCAGCAGCCCGTCGGGAGGCCCGGCTGAGCAGTTCTTC. This translates into CASSPSGGPAEQFF.

The chain links TRBV6-5 to TRBJ2-7, with D possibly TRBD1 on 5 matching bases. With 1 base removed from V and 0 bases from J, the gap between germline ends came to 10 bases. Germline CDR1 MNHEY, CDR2 SVGAGI. CDR3 length: 15 residues. The CDR3 sequence is CASSYLGVSSYEQYF. In nucleotides, the CDR3 is TGTGCCAGCAGTTACTTAGGGGTCTCCTCCTACGAGCAGTACTTC.

The V and J genes are TRBV2 and TRBJ2-3; 10 nucleotides agree with TRBD2. Unmatched junction bases numbered 3, after V lost 7 bases and J lost 2 bases. The CDR3 is 14 residues long. CDR1 and CDR2 (germline): SNHLY, FYNNEI. The CDR3 reads CASTGLADTDTQYF. The CDR3 bases are TGTGCCAGCACAGGACTAGCGGACACAGATACGCAGTATTTT.

This clone appeared once. The chain uses TRBV29-1 and TRBJ2-5, with TRBD2 matching over 9 bases. The CDR3 runs to 16 residues. The V and J ends lost 0 bases and 5 bases, in that order; junction bases with no gene match: 10. CDR1 and CDR2 (germline): SQVTM, ANQGSEA. The CDR3 coding sequence is TGCAGCGTTGAAGATCTGGGCGGGAGGGCCCGGGAGACCCAGTACTTC. It is translated as CSVEDLGGRARETQYF.

J is TRBJ2-7 and V is TRBV2, with 10 bases fitting TRBD2. V dropped 0 bases and J dropped 4; count of bases not matched to a gene: 9. The CDR3 sequence is 17 residues long. The germline gives CDR1 SNHLY, CDR2 FYNNEI. CDR3 in amino acids: CASSEAPGLAELYEQYF. CDR3 DNA: TGTGCCAGCAGTGAAGCCCCCGGACTAGCGGAATTGTACGAGCAGTACTTC.

The chain couples TRBV6-5 to TRBJ2-5, with unresolved D. The CDR3 length is 12 residues. The germline V gene has CDR1 MNHEY and CDR2 SVGAGI. The V end was cut by 7 bases, the J end by 5 bases, with 11 bases between. The CDR3 region has the DNA TGTGCCAGCACTAGTAGCCGGGAGACCCAGTACTTC. This codes for CASTSSRETQYF.

In nucleotides, the CDR3 is TGTGCCAGCAGCTTAGGTCGGGGACTAGCGCTTTCTTATCGGGACGAGCAGTACTTC. Its translation is CASSLGRGLALSYRDEQYF. The rearrangement links TRBV11-3 to TRBJ2-7, with TRBD2 matching 10 bases. With 1 base clipped from V and 5 bases from J, the junction kept 17 bases outside the gene matches. CDR1 is SGHNT and CDR2 is YENEEA in the germline V gene. CDR3 length equals 19 residues.

The chain is built from TRBV29-1 and TRBJ2-1; 7 nucleotides line up with TRBD1. V lost 4 bases and J lost 8; bases outside the gene matches: 2. The CDR3 runs 11 residues. Germline CDR1 and CDR2: SQVTM and ANQGSEA. CDR3 nucleotide sequence: TGCAGCGTTGGACAGGGTGATGAGCAGTTCTTC. It translates to CSVGQGDEQFF.